Listed below are T cell receptor beta chains from one sample, sequenced in a study of blood T cell repertoires in COVID-19. The method was immunoSEQ multiplex PCR; TCRdb's version includes in-frame clones alone and lacks a portion of them. The sample holds under 450,000 clones; roughly four fifths are singletons and the top ten take approximately 5%. Specimen: PBMCs or T cells enriched from blood (not recorded which). The source of these receptors is a woman aged 45-59 years who had recovered from COVID-19. CDR3s include the opening cysteine and the closing phenylalanine or tryptophan. Fields, in order: V gene, J gene, CDR3 protein.

>TRBV6-2/TRBV6-3|TRBJ2-7
CASSYSNGSPTYEQYF
>TRBV6-5|TRBJ1-4
CASGRTNEKLFF
>TRBV6-2/TRBV6-3|TRBJ1-2
CASSQAYGYTF
>TRBV19|TRBJ2-3
CASSRSFRNTDTQYF
>TRBV6-5|TRBJ1-2
CASRDSGQGYGYTF
>TRBV13|TRBJ1-2
CASTDQIGGTGYTF
>TRBV6-5|TRBJ2-7
CATLTWAQGTYEQYF
>TRBV9|TRBJ2-7
CASSPASTYEQYF
>TRBV21-1|TRBJ1-5
CASSNAAGKLGQPQHF
>TRBV27|TRBJ2-1
CASSLHPSRSYNEQFF
>TRBV30|TRBJ2-2
CAWSPQYTGELFF
>TRBV18|TRBJ1-1
CASSPSTGVFEAFF
>TRBV7-2|TRBJ1-3
CASSSSPLIGNTIYF
>TRBV19|TRBJ1-1
CASKDRVNTEAFF
>TRBV6-5|TRBJ1-2
CASRGQSRIPYGYTF
>TRBV27|TRBJ1-2
CASRGGGTGGGYTF
>TRBV5-1|TRBJ1-5
CASSPDSSNQPQHF
>TRBV11-2|TRBJ1-4
CASSLAGATNEKLFF
>TRBV18|TRBJ2-3
CASSPIFSGRQSPGVTQYF
>TRBV5-6|TRBJ1-1
CASSPYRGFRDTEAFF
>TRBV2|TRBJ1-1
CASSDNGGGNTEAFF
>TRBV19|TRBJ1-2
CASSIAPGTNYGYTF
>TRBV4-2|TRBJ2-3
CASSQGASGMIYTQYF
>TRBV7-2|TRBJ2-7
CASSFEGGPSSEQYF
>TRBV20-1|TRBJ1-4
CSASGLGEKLFF
>TRBV4-2|TRBJ1-3
CASSQDRGSSGNTIYF
>TRBV11-2|TRBJ1-2
CASSLYGRQGEYGYTF
>TRBV3-1/TRBV3-2|TRBJ1-6
CASSQGQGSSPLHF
>TRBV11-3|TRBJ2-7
CASSVGLDEQYF
>TRBV5-1|TRBJ1-5
CASSRTGSGNQPQHF
>TRBV10-3|TRBJ1-2
CAISEHRGLQLEANYGYTF
>TRBV6-2/TRBV6-3|TRBJ1-5
CASSYSAGGNQPQHF
>TRBV30|TRBJ2-7
CAWMLSSYEQYF
>TRBV2|TRBJ1-1
CASNGQGSVTEAFF
>TRBV7-8|TRBJ2-1
CASSLVANEQFF
>TRBV7-8|TRBJ1-4
CASSSVGVATNEKLFF
>TRBV19|TRBJ1-5
CASTIGGTQHF
>TRBV18|TRBJ1-3
CASSPPAGGNTIYF